The text below deals with one TCR beta chain. The antigen is not known. These data are taken from a study of OX40 agonist ivuxolimab in advanced cancers. On the study more broadly: Patients were infused with ivuxolimab every 2 weeks at 0.01 to 10 mg/kg. Whole-study results and caveats: Among expanded peripheral T cells, antigen specificity went undetermined.

The CDR3 has 13 residues. Trimming left V 2 bases short and J 3 bases short, with 5 bases between. CDR1 is MNHNS and CDR2 is SASEGT in the germline V gene. The table came from immunoSEQ multiplex PCR; TCRdb's copy has only in-frame clones and leaves some out. The data show 70,000 to 95,000 clones, around four fifths seen once. Blood samples were obtained at baseline, cycle 4 day 1, and cycle 7 day 1. The clonotype originates from an adult with an advanced solid tumor such as melanoma, head and neck, liver or kidney cancer. The sequencing used CD4+ or CD8+ T cells sorted from blood, collected in a trial of the OX40 agonist ivuxolimab. The J gene is TRBJ1-5, the V gene TRBV6-1; D unresolved. The CDR3 nucleotides are TGTGCCAGCAGTGAATTAAACAATCAGCCCCAGCATTTT. Amino acids: CASSELNNQPQHF.